The 29 T cell receptor beta chains listed next were all sequenced from one sample in a study of blood T cell repertoires in COVID-19. Sequencing used immunoSEQ multiplex PCR; TCRdb keeps in-frame clones, though not all of them. In the table there are about 94,000 clones, approximately 83% of which are singletons. Sample: peripheral blood. These receptor sequences come from a man aged 55 to 70 with acute or convalescent COVID-19.

The chain has TRBV15 and TRBJ2-3; 9 bases agree with TRBD1. CDR3 length: 16 residues. Losses at the gene ends were 4 bases for V and 0 bases for J; bases not matched to a gene: 5. CDR1 and CDR2 (germline): LNHNV, YYDKDF (reference sequence). CDR3 residues: CATSTTGTGSTDTQYF. CDR3 DNA sequence: TGTGCCACCAGCACAACCGGGACAGGGAGCACAGATACGCAGTATTTT.

V is TRBV2 and J is TRBJ2-3; 9 bases agree with TRBD2. Germline CDR1 is SNHLY and CDR2 is FYNNEI. V shed 3 bases, J shed 4 bases, and the junction held 2 bases outside the gene matches. The CDR3 is 14 residues long. CDR3 region: CASSDGGGADTQYF. In DNA, the CDR3 is TGTGCCAGCAGTGACGGCGGGGGGGCAGATACGCAGTATTTT.

This rearrangement joins TRBV5-1 to TRBJ1-1; no definite D call. CDR3 size: 15 residues. Trimming pared 1 base from V and 1 base from J, leaving 11 bases between. The V gene's germline CDR1 is SGHRS and CDR2 YFSETQ. CDR3 protein: CASSLMVGGNTEAFF. The CDR3 DNA follows: TGCGCCAGCAGCTTGATGGTCGGAGGGAACACTGAAGCTTTCTTT.

The chain couples TRBV13 to TRBJ1-4; 11 bases agree with TRBD1. This CDR3 is built from 14 residues. The trim removed 4 bases at V and 6 bases at J, leaving 1 base unmatched. Germline V gene lookup returns CDR1 PRHDT and CDR2 FYEKMQ (reference sequence). This CDR3 is CASSWTGGDEKLFF. CDR3 sequence (DNA): TGTGCCAGCAGCTGGACAGGGGGCGATGAAAAACTGTTTTTT.

The CDR3 reads CASSLRQGAYNEQFF. The DNA of the CDR3 is TGTGCCAGCAGCTTAAGGCAGGGGGCTTACAATGAGCAGTTCTTC. V usage is TRBV7-3 and J usage is TRBJ2-1; 8 bases fit TRBD1. This CDR3 is built from 15 residues. Per germline, CDR1 SGHTA and CDR2 FQGTGA. After removal of 1 base from V and 4 bases from J, the junction contained 3 bases not matched to a gene.

The chain joins TRBV10-3 to TRBJ1-1; the match to TRBD1 covers 10 bases. Germline V gene lookup returns CDR1 ENHRY and CDR2 SYGVKD. V shed 5 bases, J shed 4 bases, and the junction held 10 bases outside the gene matches. The CDR3 is made up of 16 amino acids. CDR3 in DNA: TGTGCCATCAGTTCGACAGGGGGCGAGACTAGCACTGAAGCTTTCTTT. It codes for CAISSTGGETSTEAFF.

V usage is TRBV11-2 and J usage is TRBJ1-1; tentatively, D is TRBD1 (5 bases). The CDR3 covers 14 residues. The ends were cut back, 4 bases at V and 1 base at J, with 10 bases in the middle. Germline V CDR1 and CDR2: SGHAT, FQNNGV. The CDR3 bases are TGTGCCAGCAGCTACGGACATCAGAACACTGAAGCTTTCTTT. Protein product: CASSYGHQNTEAFF.

The table lists this clone with a few counts. The chain is built from TRBV28 and TRBJ2-6; a weak D match, TRBD1 (5 bases). Trimming stripped 6 bases from V and 0 bases from J, with 12 bases between. Germline CDR1 is MDHEN and CDR2 is SYDVKM. The CDR3 totals 16 residues. The CDR3 nucleotides read TGTGCCAGCAGCAAGGGGCCTTTCTCTGGGGCCAACGTCCTGACTTTC. As protein: CASSKGPFSGANVLTF.

The chain has TRBV28 and TRBJ1-1; D is perhaps TRBD1 (5 bases). The CDR3 loop spans 14 amino acids. The V end lost 2 bases, the J end lost 1 base, and 8 bases lay between the germline ends. Germline assignment: CDR1 MDHEN and CDR2 SYDVKM. CDR3 protein: CASSLGHKNTEAFF. The CDR3 region has the DNA TGTGCCAGCAGTTTAGGACACAAGAACACTGAAGCTTTCTTT.

The chain is built from TRBV5-6 and TRBJ2-1, with a tentative D call TRBD1 (5 bases). From germline, CDR1 is SGHDT and CDR2 YYEEEE. The ends were cut back, 1 base at V and 1 base at J, with 6 bases in the middle. This CDR3 region has 14 residues. The CDR3 is CASSLPGSYNEQFF. DNA of the CDR3: TGTGCCAGCAGCTTGCCAGGGTCCTACAATGAGCAGTTCTTC.

The rearrangement uses TRBV19 and TRBJ1-5; D is possibly TRBD1 (6 bases). The CDR3 is 15 amino acids. The germline V gene encodes CDR1 LNHDA and CDR2 SQIVND (reference sequence). The V end was cut by 0 bases, the J end by 6 bases, with 12 bases between. In DNA, the CDR3 is TGTGCCAGTAGTATAGAGAGGGCCAGGGGTCAGCCCCAGCATTTT. This codes for CASSIERARGQPQHF.

This rearrangement joins TRBV11-2 to TRBJ1-1; D is undetermined. Per germline, CDR1 SGHAT and CDR2 FQNNGV. CDR3 length equals 14 residues. V lost 1 base and J 5 bases, leaving 11 bases between the germline ends. CDR3 loop: CASSLGEGWTEAFF. The CDR3 coding sequence is TGTGCCAGCAGCTTAGGGGAGGGTTGGACTGAAGCTTTCTTT.

The V and J genes are TRBV12-5 and TRBJ2-7; weak D call: TRBD1 (6 bases). The V end lost 5 bases, the J end lost 6 bases, and 20 bases lay between the germline ends. This CDR3 has 15 amino acids. Germline-derived CDR1 and CDR2 are LGHNT and FRNRAP. The DNA for the CDR3 is TGTGCTAGTGGTCTCCGAGGGGCAGGGGCCCGCGAGCAGTACTTC. Translation: CASGLRGAGAREQYF. The complete variable domain, with remaining parts taken from reference TRBV12-5 and TRBJ2-7, reads DARVTQTPRHKVTEMGQEVTMRCQPILGHNTVFWYRQTMMQGLELLAYFRNRAPLDDSGMPKDRFSAEMPDATLATLKIQPSEPRDSAVYFCASGLRGAGAREQYFGPGTRLTVT.

Concerning this clone itself: Other DNA sequences in this sample translate to the same CDR3. The gene calls are TRBV30 and TRBJ1-5, with D hard to call. Germline assignment: CDR1 GTSNPN and CDR2 SVGIG (reference sequence). The V end was cut by 0 bases, the J end by 3 bases, with 6 bases between. This CDR3 spans 13 amino acids. The CDR3 DNA follows: TGTGCCTGGAGTGTCAGTAACAATCAGCCCCAGCATTTT. Its protein product is CAWSVSNNQPQHF.

The rearrangement joins TRBV12-3 or TRBV12-4 to TRBJ2-7; tentatively, D is TRBD1 (6 bases). V lost 6 bases and J lost 5, with 14 bases in between. This CDR3 has 13 amino acids. For the CDR3, the DNA is TGTGCCAGCAGCTTCCAGGGGTTCCACGAGCAGTACTTC. Residues: CASSFQGFHEQYF.

V gene TRBV27 combines with J gene TRBJ2-2; D is perhaps TRBD2 (6 bases). The V gene's germline CDR1 is MNHEY and CDR2 SMNVEV (reference sequence). The CDR3 is 13 residues long. V lost 2 bases, J lost 6 bases, and 7 bases lay in between. Written as DNA, the CDR3 is TGTGCCAGCAGTTTAGGGGGGTCCGGGGAGCTGTTTTTT. It specifies CASSLGGSGELFF.

The chain is built from TRBV15 and TRBJ2-3; D possibly corresponds to TRBD1 (6 bases). The CDR3 runs 16 residues. CDR1 LNHNV and CDR2 YYDKDF come from the germline V gene (reference sequence). Trimming stripped 1 base from V and 1 base from J, with 12 bases between. CDR3 residues: CATSRVPNRGTDTQYF. The CDR3 coding sequence is TGTGCCACCAGCAGAGTCCCTAACAGGGGCACAGATACGCAGTATTTT.

The V and J genes are TRBV6-6 and TRBJ2-1; 11 bases fit TRBD1. CDR1 and CDR2 from the germline V gene are MNHNY and SVGAGI (reference sequence). The CDR3 has 14 residues. V lost 6 bases to trimming and J lost 7 bases; unmatched junction nucleotides: 5. The CDR3 sequence is CASRWTGGTNEQFF. In DNA form, the CDR3 reads TGTGCCAGCAGGTGGACAGGGGGCACGAATGAGCAGTTCTTC.

There are many counts of this clone. The chain recombines TRBV9 with TRBJ1-1; possibly TRBD1 for D (5 bases). Looked up from germline, CDR1 is SGDLS and CDR2 is YYNGEE. V lost 0 bases to trimming and J lost 5 bases, with 11 bases between them. There are 14 residues in the CDR3. The CDR3 DNA follows: TGTGCCAGCAGCGTAGGTCCGGGGGGGACTGAAGCTTTCTTT. Amino acids: CASSVGPGGTEAFF.

V gene TRBV19 combines with J gene TRBJ1-5; D gene unclear. In germline, CDR1 is LNHDA, CDR2 SQIVND (reference sequence). V lost 2 bases and J lost 5, with 10 bases in between. The length of the CDR3 is 14 residues. CDR3 sequence: CASSIYEGYQPQHF. CDR3 in DNA: TGTGCCAGTAGTATATATGAGGGATATCAGCCCCAGCATTTT.

V gene TRBV12-3 or TRBV12-4 combines with J gene TRBJ1-6, with TRBD1 as a possible D gene (6 bases). The CDR3 length is 13 residues. Between the trimmed V and J ends, which lost 5 bases and 10 bases, there was a span of 12 bases. The CDR3 sequence: CASSTDSRSPLHF. CDR3 bases: TGTGCCAGCAGTACGGACAGTAGGTCACCCCTCCACTTT.

V and J are TRBV29-1 and TRBJ1-1; D gene uncertain. Germline CDR1 SQVTM, CDR2 ANQGSEA. The CDR3 loop spans 16 amino acids. The V end lost 4 bases, the J end lost 0 bases, and 18 bases lay between the germline ends. CDR3 region: CSVGAALPPVNTEAFF. DNA of the CDR3: TGCAGCGTTGGTGCGGCACTTCCCCCCGTGAACACTGAAGCTTTCTTT.

As for this clone: This sample also contains other DNA sequences that code for the same CDR3. The V and J genes are TRBV5-1 and TRBJ2-1; TRBD1 is a possible D gene (5 bases). Trimming cost V 0 bases and J 7 bases, with 8 bases left between them. This CDR3 spans 13 amino acids. CDR1 SGHRS and CDR2 YFSETQ come from the germline V gene. CDR3 amino acids: CASSLDRSNEQFF. CDR3 DNA sequence: TGCGCCAGCAGCTTGGACAGGTCAAATGAGCAGTTCTTC.

J is TRBJ1-2 and V is TRBV5-4; TRBD1 agrees at 9 bases. The CDR3 runs to 15 residues. J was trimmed by 3 bases and V by 4 bases; bases with no gene match: 7. CDR1 is SGHNT, CDR2 YYREEE, per germline (reference sequence). The CDR3 DNA reads TGTGCCAGCAGCATACAGGGGGCGTCTTACTATGGCTACACCTTC. This encodes CASSIQGASYYGYTF.

This rearrangement joins TRBV19 to TRBJ1-4, with 8 bases lining up with TRBD1. The CDR3 contains 14 residues. Per the germline V gene, CDR1 is LNHDA and CDR2 is SQIVND (reference sequence). The V segment lost 3 bases and the J segment 8 bases; nucleotides outside the gene matches: 5. CDR3 in DNA: TGTGCCAGTAGTATCGGACAGGGTCGAGAAAAACTGTTTTTT. Encoded protein: CASSIGQGREKLFF.

V and J are TRBV6-4 and TRBJ2-3, with D perhaps matching TRBD2 (7 bases). V was shortened by 0 bases and J by 3 bases, with 10 bases between the two germline ends. This CDR3 comprises 15 residues. From germline, CDR1 is MRHNA and CDR2 SNTAGT. CDR3 residues: CASSDSGGATDTQYF. In DNA form, the CDR3 reads TGTGCCAGCAGTGACTCTGGGGGGGCGACAGATACGCAGTATTTT.

This chain joins TRBV7-9 and TRBJ1-2; the match to TRBD1 covers 10 bases. The CDR3 sequence is 13 residues long. V gave up 4 bases and J gave up 8 bases; unmatched junction bases: 4. CDR1 SEHNR and CDR2 FQNEAQ come from the germline V gene (reference sequence). CDR3 amino acids: CASSSGQGQGYTF. CDR3 DNA sequence: TGTGCCAGCAGCTCGGGACAGGGGCAAGGCTACACCTTC.

CDR3 DNA: TGTGCCAGTAGGACAGGGGTGACCTACGAGCAGTACTTC. This codes for CASRTGVTYEQYF. This chain connects TRBV27 to TRBJ2-7, with 9 positions matching TRBD1. The V gene's germline CDR1 is MNHEY and CDR2 SMNVEV (reference sequence). The CDR3 length is 13 residues. Trimming took 9 bases from V and 2 from J; bases not matched to a gene: 5.

This clone was observed a few times. V is TRBV2 and J is TRBJ1-3; 7 bases agree with TRBD1. This CDR3 is 14 amino acids long. Germline CDR1 SNHLY, CDR2 FYNNEI. J lost 2 bases, V lost 4 bases, and 2 bases had no gene match. The chain's CDR3 is CASSGGTAGNTIYF. CDR3 coding DNA: TGTGCCAGCAGTGGCGGGACAGCTGGAAACACCATATATTTT.